The rows below give T cell receptor beta chains drawn from one sample of a study of blood T cells in healthy people across ages. TCRdb processed the 5' RACE reads anew with MiXCR; each CDR3 protein has one entry. The sample lists 1.5 million or so distinct CDR3 sequences; 42% were seen once. The sample consisted of blood. All receptors come from a young woman in good health. Both conserved end residues are part of each CDR3. Fields, in order: clone size, J gene, D gene, V gene, CDR3 protein, CDR3 DNA. The D gene is left open where the match is weak. The listing skips clone size in some rows; elsewhere it reads once, few, many or a size class.

abundance: -
j_gene: TRBJ1-2
d_gene: -
v_gene: TRBV29-1
CDR3aa: CSVDRAGANYGYTF
CDR3nt: TGCAGCGTTGATCGGGCAGGGGCCAACTATGGCTACACCTTC

abundance: once
j_gene: TRBJ1-3
d_gene: -
v_gene: TRBV29-1
CDR3aa: CSVVVGGTSGNTIYF
CDR3nt: TGCAGCGTTGTGGTAGGGGGGACCTCTGGAAACACCATATATTTT

abundance: -
j_gene: TRBJ1-1
d_gene: -
v_gene: TRBV21-1
CDR3aa: CARPGTIPDRFNTEAFF
CDR3nt: TGTGCCAGACCGGGGACCATACCGGACAGGTTTAACACTGAAGCTTTCTTT

abundance: -
j_gene: TRBJ2-5
d_gene: -
v_gene: TRBV20-1
CDR3aa: CSAVPSSRETQYF
CDR3nt: TGCAGTGCCGTGCCTTCGTCGAGGGAGACCCAGTACTTC

abundance: -
j_gene: TRBJ2-7
d_gene: TRBD2
v_gene: TRBV15
CDR3aa: CATSSLAGGSYEQYF
CDR3nt: TGTGCCACCAGCAGTCTAGCGGGAGGCTCCTACGAGCAGTACTTC

abundance: -
j_gene: TRBJ2-5
d_gene: TRBD2
v_gene: TRBV20-1
CDR3aa: CSASGGSGYIQETQYF
CDR3nt: TGCAGTGCTAGTGGTGGTAGCGGGTATATACAAGAGACCCAGTACTTC

abundance: few
j_gene: TRBJ2-1
d_gene: -
v_gene: TRBV6-1
CDR3aa: CATRRGGEQFF
CDR3nt: TGTGCCACCAGGAGGGGGGGTGAGCAGTTCTTC

abundance: -
j_gene: TRBJ2-1
d_gene: -
v_gene: TRBV2
CDR3aa: CASSGEQISYNEQFF
CDR3nt: TGTGCCAGCAGTGGAGAACAGATCTCCTACAATGAGCAGTTCTTC

abundance: -
j_gene: TRBJ1-3
d_gene: TRBD1
v_gene: TRBV12-3/TRBV12-4
CDR3aa: CAIPQGIGNTIYF
CDR3nt: TGTGCCATTCCACAGGGGATCGGAAACACCATATATTTT

abundance: few
j_gene: TRBJ2-7
d_gene: TRBD1
v_gene: TRBV6-1
CDR3aa: CASSADRGVQYF
CDR3nt: TGTGCCAGCAGCGCGGACAGGGGGGTGCAGTACTTC

abundance: -
j_gene: TRBJ2-4
d_gene: TRBD2
v_gene: TRBV2
CDR3aa: CASSDGGGAVNEQYF
CDR3nt: TGTGCCAGCAGTGACGGCGGGGGGGCAGTCAATGAGCAGTACTTC

abundance: -
j_gene: TRBJ1-1
d_gene: -
v_gene: TRBV25-1
CDR3aa: CASRMVENTEAFF
CDR3nt: TGTGCCAGCAGGATGGTCGAGAACACTGAAGCTTTCTTT

abundance: -
j_gene: TRBJ2-7
d_gene: -
v_gene: TRBV7-2
CDR3aa: CASSKGAPYEQYF
CDR3nt: TGTGCCAGCAGTAAAGGGGCCCCCTATGAGCAGTACTTC

abundance: few
j_gene: TRBJ2-3
d_gene: -
v_gene: TRBV14
CDR3aa: CASSQDRVYTQYF
CDR3nt: TGTGCCAGCAGCCAAGATCGCGTTTATACGCAGTATTTT

abundance: -
j_gene: TRBJ1-2
d_gene: TRBD1
v_gene: TRBV6-5
CDR3aa: CASRSAGQGAGYGYTF
CDR3nt: TGTGCCAGCAGATCCGCCGGGCAGGGGGCGGGCTATGGCTACACCTTC

abundance: few
j_gene: TRBJ2-3
d_gene: -
v_gene: TRBV15
CDR3aa: CATSRDGASSRTDTQYF
CDR3nt: TGTGCCACCAGCAGAGATGGGGCTAGCTCTCGCACAGATACGCAGTATTTT

abundance: few
j_gene: TRBJ1-6
d_gene: -
v_gene: TRBV12-3/TRBV12-4
CDR3aa: CASSFAGEISPLHF
CDR3nt: TGTGCCAGCAGTTTTGCGGGGGAGATTTCACCCCTCCACTTT

abundance: -
j_gene: TRBJ2-5
d_gene: -
v_gene: TRBV7-9
CDR3aa: CASSLKVRLDETQYF
CDR3nt: TGTGCCAGCAGCCTAAAGGTCCGGCTAGATGAGACCCAGTACTTC

abundance: -
j_gene: TRBJ1-6
d_gene: -
v_gene: TRBV6-2/TRBV6-3
CDR3aa: CASSQAYSPLHF
CDR3nt: TGTGCCAGCAGTCAGGCCTATTCACCCCTCCACTTT

abundance: -
j_gene: TRBJ1-1
d_gene: -
v_gene: TRBV11-2
CDR3aa: CASSLARGVTEAFF
CDR3nt: TGTGCCAGCAGCTTAGCGAGGGGAGTCACTGAAGCTTTCTTT

abundance: -
j_gene: TRBJ2-5
d_gene: -
v_gene: TRBV20-1
CDR3aa: CSARNQSGTPDPGEQYF
CDR3nt: TGCAGTGCTAGAAACCAAAGCGGGACACCCGACCCGGGGGAGCAGTACTTC

abundance: -
j_gene: TRBJ2-1
d_gene: TRBD2
v_gene: TRBV27
CDR3aa: CASSLSAGGRKHEQFF
CDR3nt: TGTGCCAGCAGTTTATCGGCGGGAGGGAGGAAACATGAGCAGTTCTTC